This T cell receptor beta chain emerged from a study of control samples from healthy donors and cancer patients. The germline gives CDR1 MNHNY, CDR2 SVGAGI (reference sequence). With 6 bases clipped from V and 4 bases from J, the junction kept 8 bases outside the gene matches. The CDR3 is made up of 14 amino acids. Measured with immunoSEQ multiplex PCR; TCRdb has only the in-frame clones, and not every one. The sample includes tens of thousands of clones, over 80% seen only once; the top ten take 47%. Sequences were obtained from blood. This TCR was recovered from a man in his 60s in good health. The chain has TRBV6-6 and TRBJ1-2; the match to TRBD1 covers 7 bases. For the CDR3, the DNA is TGTGCCAGCAGCTCCGGACAGGTTCGCTATGGCTACACCTTC. Translation: CASSSGQVRYGYTF.